This entry describes one T cell receptor (beta chain). No antigen is known for it. The CDR3 covers 15 residues. Germline CDR1 reads SGHDN; CDR2 reads FVKESK. Trimming left V 1 base short and J 3 bases short, with 10 bases between. Genomic DNA provided the template from which TCR beta VDJ and CDR3 profiles were obtained. TCRdb fed the reads into MiXCR, producing one record per CDR3 protein. Counted here are a few hundred thousand distinct CDR3 sequences, about 59% occurring once; the ten biggest clones make up about 31%. This sample is drawn from a study of CD8+CD57+ T cells in acquired aplastic anemia. Study summary: Approximately 11 million reads were obtained on average for healthy donor CD4+ cells. Study-wide results and limits: Patients and controls had CD8+ Simpson's diversity values that were not significantly distinct.

The sample comprised sorted CD4+, CD8+, or CD8+CD57+ T cells (not recorded which) from PBMCs. The J gene is TRBJ1-3, the V gene TRBV14; D call uncertain. This receptor was taken from a human donor in good health. The CDR3 region has the DNA TGTGCCAGCAGCCAAGGTGCTGCGGTTGGAAACACCATATATTTT. It translates to CASSQGAAVGNTIYF.